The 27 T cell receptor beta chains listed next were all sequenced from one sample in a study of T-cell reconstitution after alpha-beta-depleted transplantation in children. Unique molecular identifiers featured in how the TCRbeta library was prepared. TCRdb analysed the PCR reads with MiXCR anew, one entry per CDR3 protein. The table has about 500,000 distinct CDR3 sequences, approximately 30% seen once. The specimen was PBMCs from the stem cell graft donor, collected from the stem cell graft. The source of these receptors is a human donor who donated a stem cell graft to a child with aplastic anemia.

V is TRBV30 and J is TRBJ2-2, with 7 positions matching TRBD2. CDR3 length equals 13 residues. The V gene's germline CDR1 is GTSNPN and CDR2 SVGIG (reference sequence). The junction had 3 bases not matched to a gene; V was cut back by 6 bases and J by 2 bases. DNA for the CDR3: TGTGCCTGCCGGGACTACAACACCGGGGAGCTGTTTTTT. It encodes CACRDYNTGELFF. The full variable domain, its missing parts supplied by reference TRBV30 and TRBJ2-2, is SQTIHQWPATLVQPVGSPLSLECTVEGTSNPNLYWYRQAAGRGLQLLFYSVGIGQISSEVPQNLSASRPQDRQFILSSKKLLLSDSGFYLCACRDYNTGELFFGEGSRLTVL.

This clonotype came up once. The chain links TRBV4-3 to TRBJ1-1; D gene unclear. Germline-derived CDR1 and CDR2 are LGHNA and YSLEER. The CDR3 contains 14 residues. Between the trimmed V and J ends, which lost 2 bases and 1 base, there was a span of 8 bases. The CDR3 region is CASSQFAENTEAFF. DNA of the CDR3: TGCGCCAGCAGCCAATTCGCGGAGAACACTGAAGCTTTCTTT.

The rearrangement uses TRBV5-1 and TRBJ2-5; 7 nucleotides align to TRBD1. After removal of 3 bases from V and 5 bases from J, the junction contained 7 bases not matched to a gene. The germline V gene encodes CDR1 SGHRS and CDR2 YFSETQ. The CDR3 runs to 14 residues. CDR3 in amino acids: CASSSQTDRETQYF. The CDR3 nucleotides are TGCGCCAGCAGCTCCCAGACGGACAGGGAGACCCAGTACTTC.

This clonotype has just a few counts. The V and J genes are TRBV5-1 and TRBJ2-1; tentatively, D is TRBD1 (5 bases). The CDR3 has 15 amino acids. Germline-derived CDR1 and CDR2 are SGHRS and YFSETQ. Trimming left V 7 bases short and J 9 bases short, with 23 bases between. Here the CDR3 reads CASRGSYPGFVEQFF. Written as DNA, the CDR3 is TGCGCCAGCCGCGGCTCGTACCCAGGGTTTGTTGAGCAGTTCTTC.

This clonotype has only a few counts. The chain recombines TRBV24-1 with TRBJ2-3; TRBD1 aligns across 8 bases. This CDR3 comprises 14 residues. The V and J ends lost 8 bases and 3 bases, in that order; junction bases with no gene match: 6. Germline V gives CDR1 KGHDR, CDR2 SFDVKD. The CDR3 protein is CATMAGGQTDTQYF. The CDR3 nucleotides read TGTGCCACCATGGCAGGGGGCCAAACAGATACGCAGTATTTT.

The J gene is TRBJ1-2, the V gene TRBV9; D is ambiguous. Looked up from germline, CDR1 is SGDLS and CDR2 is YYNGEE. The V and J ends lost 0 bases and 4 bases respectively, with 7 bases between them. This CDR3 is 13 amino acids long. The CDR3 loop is CASSVGGSYGYTF. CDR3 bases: TGTGCCAGCAGCGTAGGAGGCAGCTATGGCTACACCTTC.

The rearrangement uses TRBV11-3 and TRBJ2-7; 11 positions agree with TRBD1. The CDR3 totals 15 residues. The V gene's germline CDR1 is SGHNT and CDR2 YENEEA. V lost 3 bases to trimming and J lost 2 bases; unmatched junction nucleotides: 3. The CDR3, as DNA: TGTGCCAGCAGCTTGGGACAGGGGGGAGCCTACGAGCAGTACGTC. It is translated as CASSLGQGGAYEQYV.

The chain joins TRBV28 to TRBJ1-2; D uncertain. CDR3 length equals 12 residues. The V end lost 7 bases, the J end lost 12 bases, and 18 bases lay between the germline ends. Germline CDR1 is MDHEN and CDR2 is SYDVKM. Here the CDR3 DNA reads TGTGCCAGCATCCGGGCGCCCGCGGGAGACACCTTC. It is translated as CASIRAPAGDTF.

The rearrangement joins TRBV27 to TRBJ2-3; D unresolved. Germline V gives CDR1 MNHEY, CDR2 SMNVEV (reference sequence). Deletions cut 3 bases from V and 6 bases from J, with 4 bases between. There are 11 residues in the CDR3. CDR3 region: CASSFHDTQYF. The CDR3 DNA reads TGTGCCAGCAGTTTTCACGATACGCAGTATTTT.

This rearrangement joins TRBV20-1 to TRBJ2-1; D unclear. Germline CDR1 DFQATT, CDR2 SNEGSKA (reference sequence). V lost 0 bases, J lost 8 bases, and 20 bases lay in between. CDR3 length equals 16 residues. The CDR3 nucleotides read TGCAGTGCTAGAGATAAACTGTCTAATTCTCCCTATGAGCAGTTCTTC. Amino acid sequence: CSARDKLSNSPYEQFF.

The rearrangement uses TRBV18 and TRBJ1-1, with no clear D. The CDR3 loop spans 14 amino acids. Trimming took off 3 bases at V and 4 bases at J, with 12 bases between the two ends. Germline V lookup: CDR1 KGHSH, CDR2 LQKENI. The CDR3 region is CASSPAWWGTEAFF. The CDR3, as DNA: TGTGCCAGCTCACCGGCGTGGTGGGGCACTGAAGCTTTCTTT.

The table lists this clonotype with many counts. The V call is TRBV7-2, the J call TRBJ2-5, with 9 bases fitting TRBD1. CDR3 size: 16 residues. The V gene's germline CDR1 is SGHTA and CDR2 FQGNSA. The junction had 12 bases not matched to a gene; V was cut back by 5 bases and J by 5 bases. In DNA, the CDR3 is TGTGCCAGCAGCCCCTATGCGGGACAGGGTTCGGAGACCCAGTACTTC. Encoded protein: CASSPYAGQGSETQYF.

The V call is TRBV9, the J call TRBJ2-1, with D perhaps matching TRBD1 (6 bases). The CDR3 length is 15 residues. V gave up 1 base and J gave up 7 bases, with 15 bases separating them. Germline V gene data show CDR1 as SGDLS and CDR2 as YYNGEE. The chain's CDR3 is CASSVRPGTKNEQFF. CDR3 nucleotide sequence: TGTGCCAGCAGCGTAAGGCCCGGGACAAAAAATGAGCAGTTCTTC.

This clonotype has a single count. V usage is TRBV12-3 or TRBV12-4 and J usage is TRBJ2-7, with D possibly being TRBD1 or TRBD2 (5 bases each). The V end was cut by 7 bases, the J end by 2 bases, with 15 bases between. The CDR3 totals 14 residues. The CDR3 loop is CASTSGTVTYEQYF. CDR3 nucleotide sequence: TGTGCCAGCACCTCCGGGACGGTGACCTACGAGCAGTACTTC.

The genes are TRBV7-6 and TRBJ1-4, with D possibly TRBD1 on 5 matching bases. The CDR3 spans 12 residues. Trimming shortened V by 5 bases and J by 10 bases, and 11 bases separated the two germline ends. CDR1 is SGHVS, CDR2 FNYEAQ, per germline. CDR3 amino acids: CASSARGGKLFF. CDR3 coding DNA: TGTGCCAGCAGCGCTCGTGGGGGAAAACTGTTTTTT.

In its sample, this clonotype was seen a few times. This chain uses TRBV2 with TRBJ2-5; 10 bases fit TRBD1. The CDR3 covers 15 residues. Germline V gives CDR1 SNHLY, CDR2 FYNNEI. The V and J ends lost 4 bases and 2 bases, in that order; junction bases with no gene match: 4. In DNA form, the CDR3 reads TGTGCCAGCAGTGGGACAGGGGGAATACAAGAGACCCAGTACTTC. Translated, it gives CASSGTGGIQETQYF. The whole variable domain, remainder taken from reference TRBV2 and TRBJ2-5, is EPEVTQTPSHQVTQMGQEVILRCVPISNHLYFYWYRQILGQKVEFLVSFYNNEISEKSEIFDDQFSVERPDGSNFTLKIRSTKLEDSAMYFCASSGTGGIQETQYFGPGTRLLVL.

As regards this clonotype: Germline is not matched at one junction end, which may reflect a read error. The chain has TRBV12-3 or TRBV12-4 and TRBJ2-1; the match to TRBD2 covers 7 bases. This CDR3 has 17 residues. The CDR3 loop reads CASSLGLADPSSNEQFF. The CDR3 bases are TGTGCCAGCAGTTTAGGCCTAGCGGATCCCTCCTCCAATGAGCAGTTCTTC.

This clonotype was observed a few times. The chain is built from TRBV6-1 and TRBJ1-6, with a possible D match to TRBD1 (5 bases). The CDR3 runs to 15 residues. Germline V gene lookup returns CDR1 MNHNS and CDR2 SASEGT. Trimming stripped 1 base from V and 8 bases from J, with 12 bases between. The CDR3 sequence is CASSEGRQGDSPLHF. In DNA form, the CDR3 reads TGTGCCAGCAGTGAAGGGAGGCAGGGAGATTCACCCCTCCACTTT.

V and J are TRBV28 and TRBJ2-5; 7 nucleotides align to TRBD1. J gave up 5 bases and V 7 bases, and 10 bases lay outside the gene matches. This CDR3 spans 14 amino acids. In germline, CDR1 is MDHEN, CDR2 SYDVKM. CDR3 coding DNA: TGTGCCAGCACCTTTAGGGGGCTCCGGGAGACCCAGTACTTC. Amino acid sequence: CASTFRGLRETQYF.

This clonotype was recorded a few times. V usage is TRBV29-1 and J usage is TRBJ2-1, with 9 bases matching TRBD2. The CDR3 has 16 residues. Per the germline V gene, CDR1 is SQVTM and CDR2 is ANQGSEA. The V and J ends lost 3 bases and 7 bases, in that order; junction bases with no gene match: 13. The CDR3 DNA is TGCAGCGTTGAGTTGGGCGGGAGGGCCTTTATTAATGAGCAGTTCTTC. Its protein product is CSVELGGRAFINEQFF.

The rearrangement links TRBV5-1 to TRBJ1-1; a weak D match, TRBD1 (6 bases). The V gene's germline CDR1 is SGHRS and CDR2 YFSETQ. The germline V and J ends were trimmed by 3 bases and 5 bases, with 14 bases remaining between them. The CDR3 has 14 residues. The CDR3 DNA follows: TGCGCCAGCAGCTGGAAGGGGGGGGAGACTGAAGCTTTCTTT. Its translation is CASSWKGGETEAFF.

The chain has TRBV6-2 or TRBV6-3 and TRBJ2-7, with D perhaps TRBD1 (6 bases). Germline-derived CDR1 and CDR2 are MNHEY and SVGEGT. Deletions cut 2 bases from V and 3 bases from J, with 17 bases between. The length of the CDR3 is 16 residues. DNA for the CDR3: TGTGCCAGCAGTTACCAGAAATTACAGGACAGCTACGAGCAGTACGTC. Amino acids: CASSYQKLQDSYEQYV.

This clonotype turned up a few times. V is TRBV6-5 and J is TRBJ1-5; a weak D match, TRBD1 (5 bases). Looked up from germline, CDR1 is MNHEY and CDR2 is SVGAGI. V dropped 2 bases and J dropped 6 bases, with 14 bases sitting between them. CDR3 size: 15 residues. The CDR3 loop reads CASSYGQGGSQPQHF. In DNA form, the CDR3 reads TGTGCCAGCAGTTACGGGCAGGGTGGGAGTCAGCCCCAGCATTTT.

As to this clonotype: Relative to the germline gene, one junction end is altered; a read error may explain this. In DNA, the CDR3 is TGTGCCAGCAGTGACTCCCGGGACAGGGCCGGTGGCTACACCTTC. Translating gives CASSDSRDRAGGYTF. The chain recombines TRBV6-5 with TRBJ1-2; 9 positions match TRBD1. Germline V gene sequence: CDR1 MNHEY, CDR2 SVGAGI. The CDR3 covers 15 residues.

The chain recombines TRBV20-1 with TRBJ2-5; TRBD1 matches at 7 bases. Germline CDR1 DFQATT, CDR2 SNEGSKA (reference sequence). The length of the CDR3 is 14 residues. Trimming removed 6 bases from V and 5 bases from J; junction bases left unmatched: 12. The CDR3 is CSAPTGYGSETQYF. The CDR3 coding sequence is TGCAGTGCGCCGACAGGGTACGGGTCGGAGACCCAGTACTTC.

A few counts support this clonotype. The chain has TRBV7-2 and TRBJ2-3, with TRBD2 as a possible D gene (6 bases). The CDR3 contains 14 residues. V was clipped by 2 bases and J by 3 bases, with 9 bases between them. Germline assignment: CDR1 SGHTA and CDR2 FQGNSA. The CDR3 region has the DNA TGTGCCAGCAGCTTATACCGGGAGACAGATACGCAGTATTTT. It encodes CASSLYRETDTQYF.

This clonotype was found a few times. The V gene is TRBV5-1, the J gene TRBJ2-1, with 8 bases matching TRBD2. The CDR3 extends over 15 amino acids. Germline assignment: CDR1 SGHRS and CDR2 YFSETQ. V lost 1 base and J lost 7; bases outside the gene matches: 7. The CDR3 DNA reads TGCGCCAGCAGCTTGCGGGAGGGCAAAGGGAATGAGCAGTTCTTC. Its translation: CASSLREGKGNEQFF.